These T cell receptor beta chains were read from a single sample in a study of blood T cell repertoires in COVID-19. Libraries were prepared by immunoSEQ multiplex PCR; TCRdb keeps only in-frame clonotypes and omits some of them. The table includes 200,000 to 250,000 clones, about nine tenths detected once. Sequenced sample: peripheral blood. Receptor source: a woman aged 55-69 years with acute or convalescent COVID-19. Both conserved end residues are part of each CDR3. D genes are given only for firm matches. Clone size, where shown, is once, few, many, or a class for clones that have expanded.

V gene	J gene	D gene	clone size	CDR3 protein	CDR3 DNA
TRBV4-3	TRBJ2-7	NA	NA	CASSQDYRAYEQYF	TGCGCCAGCAGCCAAGATTACAGGGCCTACGAGCAGTACTTC
TRBV11-2	TRBJ2-5	NA	NA	CASSLEGRQTQYF	TGTGCCAGCAGCTTAGAGGGCCGCCAGACCCAGTACTTC
TRBV28	TRBJ1-4	TRBD1	NA	CASSFLSLRDSSEKLFF	TGTGCCAGCAGTTTCCTCTCCCTCCGGGACAGCAGTGAAAAACTGTTTTTT
TRBV28	TRBJ2-1	TRBD1	NA	CASSTDDRDRQFF	TGTGCCAGCAGTACCGATGACAGGGATAGGCAGTTCTTC
TRBV5-4	TRBJ2-5	NA	NA	CATSSGRAWQETQYF	TGTGCCACCAGCTCCGGGCGGGCCTGGCAAGAGACCCAGTACTTC
TRBV23-1	TRBJ2-3	TRBD1	NA	CASSRSRQGTRFLTDTQYF	TGCGCCAGCAGTCGCTCCAGACAGGGGACCCGTTTCCTCACAGATACGCAGTATTTT
TRBV30	TRBJ1-2	NA	NA	CAWSVGGLGYTF	TGTGCCTGGAGTGTGGGAGGTCTTGGCTACACCTTC
TRBV6-6	TRBJ1-4	TRBD1	NA	CASRPPGQTNEKLFF	TGTGCCAGCAGACCCCCGGGACAGACTAATGAAAAACTGTTTTTT
TRBV6-5	TRBJ1-5	TRBD1	NA	CASRPGQGVVQPQHF	TGTGCCAGCAGACCCGGACAGGGAGTGGTTCAGCCCCAGCATTTT
TRBV4-2	TRBJ2-1	TRBD2	NA	CASSQEPTSGVDYNEQFF	TGTGCCAGCAGCCAAGAACCCACTAGCGGGGTGGACTACAATGAGCAGTTCTTC
TRBV29-1	TRBJ2-2	NA	NA	CSVEGRGGVTGELFF	TGCAGCGTTGAAGGCAGAGGGGGAGTTACCGGGGAGCTGTTTTTT
TRBV30	TRBJ1-1	NA	few	CAWSVRGNTEAFF	TGTGCCTGGAGTGTACGCGGGAACACTGAAGCTTTCTTT
TRBV5-8	TRBJ2-4	NA	NA	CASSDWTIQAKNIQYF	TGTGCCAGCAGCGATTGGACTATCCAAGCCAAAAACATTCAGTACTTC
TRBV9	TRBJ1-4	TRBD1	NA	CASSVDTGGNEKLFF	TGTGCCAGCAGCGTAGACACAGGGGGAAATGAAAAACTGTTTTTT
TRBV3-1/TRBV3-2	TRBJ2-5	TRBD2	once	CASSQRLAGDGLEETQYF	TGTGCCAGCAGCCAACGACTAGCGGGGGACGGGTTAGAGGAGACCCAGTACTTC
TRBV30	TRBJ1-3	NA	NA	CAWIREAAGNTIYF	TGTGCCTGGATACGGGAGGCCGCTGGAAACACCATATATTTT
TRBV4-2	TRBJ2-7	TRBD2	NA	CASSQETSGYEQYF	TGTGCCAGCAGCCAAGAGACTAGCGGGTACGAGCAGTACTTC
TRBV7-3	TRBJ2-7	TRBD1	once	CASRPRTGVYEQYF	TGTGCCAGCAGACCCCGGACAGGAGTCTACGAGCAGTACTTC
TRBV6-5	TRBJ1-2	TRBD1	NA	CASSYRAQGAGSEVTF	TGTGCCAGCAGTTACCGTGCACAGGGGGCAGGTTCGGAGGTGACCTTC
TRBV28	TRBJ1-2	NA	NA	CASSPLEGYGYTF	TGTGCCAGCAGCCCTTTGGAGGGCTATGGCTACACCTTC
TRBV29-1	TRBJ2-7	NA	NA	CSVGGFYEQYF	TGCAGCGTTGGGGGCTTCTACGAGCAGTACTTC
TRBV5-1	TRBJ1-2	TRBD1	NA	CASSTGDREATF	TGCGCCAGCAGCACCGGGGACAGGGAGGCGACCTTC
TRBV10-3	TRBJ1-1	NA	NA	CAIKGEGEAFF	TGTGCCATCAAGGGGGAGGGTGAAGCTTTCTTT
TRBV7-9	TRBJ2-7	NA	NA	CASSKTPTGRRIGYEQYF	TGTGCCAGCAGCAAAACGCCGACAGGGAGGCGGATCGGCTACGAGCAGTACTTC
TRBV11-3	TRBJ2-7	NA	once	CASSSRTGLGEQYF	TGTGCCAGCAGCTCCCGGACGGGATTGGGCGAGCAGTACTTC
TRBV5-1	TRBJ1-6	TRBD1	NA	CASSPGTGVFNGSPLHF	TGCGCCAGCAGCCCAGGGACAGGGGTATTTAATGGTTCACCCCTCCACTTT
TRBV27	TRBJ2-3	TRBD2	NA	CASSSPWTRNTDTQYF	TGTGCCAGCAGTTCTCCATGGACTAGAAATACAGATACGCAGTATTTT
TRBV5-6	TRBJ1-4	NA	NA	CASSTTGRTNEKLFF	TGTGCCAGCAGCACAACAGGGAGAACTAATGAAAAACTGTTTTTT
TRBV28	TRBJ2-3	TRBD2	NA	CASRRTSGRVADTQYF	TGTGCCAGCAGGAGGACTAGCGGGAGAGTGGCAGATACGCAGTATTTT
TRBV18	TRBJ1-2	NA	NA	CASSPSAGANYGYTF	TGTGCCAGCTCACCATCAGCCGGGGCTAACTATGGCTACACCTTC
TRBV5-5	TRBJ1-6	NA	NA	CASSSTGSSYNSPLHF	TGTGCCAGCAGCTCTACAGGGAGCTCCTATAATTCACCCCTCCACTTT
TRBV4-2	TRBJ2-3	TRBD2	NA	CASSPSGSRDTQYF	TGTGCCAGCAGCCCTAGCGGGAGTAGGGATACGCAGTATTTT
TRBV5-6	TRBJ1-6	NA	NA	CASSLRGYNSPLHF	TGTGCCAGCAGCTTGAGGGGATATAATTCACCCCTCCACTTT
TRBV25-1	TRBJ1-1	NA	NA	CAVRPERATEAFF	TGTGCCGTACGACCGGAGCGAGCCACTGAAGCTTTCTTT
TRBV25-1	TRBJ2-2	NA	once	CASSEYGETGELFF	TGTGCCAGCAGTGAATATGGGGAGACCGGGGAGCTGTTTTTT
TRBV6-2/TRBV6-3	TRBJ1-1	NA	NA	CASSSQGVNTEAFF	TGTGCCAGCAGTTCACAGGGAGTGAACACTGAAGCTTTCTTT
TRBV4-1	TRBJ1-1	NA	NA	CASSQDRGATVSTEAFF	TGCGCCAGCAGCCAAGATCGGGGGGCTACGGTGAGCACTGAAGCTTTCTTT
TRBV6-5	TRBJ1-6	NA	NA	CASSYSSWGGYSPLHF	TGTGCCAGCAGTTACTCGAGTTGGGGGGGTTATTCACCCCTCCACTTT
TRBV28	TRBJ2-1	TRBD1	NA	CASQKGGNYNEQFF	TGTGCCAGCCAGAAAGGGGGCAACTACAATGAGCAGTTCTTC
TRBV4-1	TRBJ1-6	NA	NA	CASSQTPGGSGSPLHF	TGCGCCAGCAGCCAGACTCCCGGGGGAAGTGGTTCACCCCTCCACTTT
TRBV6-1	TRBJ2-1	TRBD2	NA	CASSGVAGVGYNEQFF	TGTGCCAGCAGTGGAGTAGCGGGAGTGGGCTACAATGAGCAGTTCTTC
TRBV18	TRBJ2-7	NA	NA	CASSPPEGKYEQYF	TGTGCCAGCTCACCACCGGAGGGCAAGTACGAGCAGTACTTC
TRBV7-9	TRBJ2-1	NA	NA	CASSSEFDEQFF	TGTGCCAGCAGCTCTGAGTTCGATGAGCAGTTCTTC
TRBV11-2	TRBJ2-3	TRBD1	NA	CASRQTDRAYTDTQYF	TGTGCCAGCAGGCAGACGGACAGGGCTTACACAGATACGCAGTATTTT
TRBV6-6	TRBJ2-7	NA	NA	CASGRGQSDEQYF	TGTGCCAGCGGGCGAGGACAGTCCGACGAGCAGTACTTC
TRBV7-6	TRBJ2-1	NA	NA	CASSLGRLASYNEQFF	TGTGCCAGCAGCTTAGGGCGACTCGCCTCCTACAATGAGCAGTTCTTC
TRBV7-9	TRBJ2-7	TRBD1	many	CASSFGRGPSSSYEQYF	TGTGCCAGCAGCTTCGGCAGGGGGCCGTCCAGCTCCTACGAGCAGTACTTC
TRBV9	TRBJ1-2	NA	NA	CASSVEQGYGYTF	TGTGCCAGCAGCGTAGAACAGGGCTATGGCTACACCTTC
TRBV10-1	TRBJ2-7	NA	few	CASSEAGRHEQYF	TGCGCCAGCAGTGAGGCGGGGAGGCACGAGCAGTACTTC
TRBV11-3	TRBJ1-1	NA	NA	CASSERPGTEAFF	TGTGCCAGCAGCGAGAGGCCTGGTACTGAAGCTTTCTTT
TRBV28	TRBJ1-5	NA	NA	CASSSPNRGRGTGQPQHF	TGTGCCAGCAGTAGTCCGAATCGAGGGCGGGGCACAGGTCAGCCCCAGCATTTT
TRBV18	TRBJ2-1	TRBD1	NA	CASSPSGWTGVDNEQFF	TGTGCCAGCTCACCAAGCGGCTGGACAGGGGTGGACAATGAGCAGTTCTTC
TRBV29-1	TRBJ1-1	NA	NA	CSVARTEAFF	TGCAGCGTTGCTAGGACTGAAGCTTTCTTT
TRBV5-6	TRBJ2-3	TRBD1	NA	CASSGRGQLDTDTQYF	TGTGCCAGCAGCGGCAGGGGACAGCTTGACACAGATACGCAGTATTTT
TRBV30	TRBJ1-5	NA	NA	CAWSGQASNQPQHF	TGTGCCTGGAGTGGACAGGCGAGCAATCAGCCCCAGCATTTT